The 2 T cell receptor beta chains presented below share a single source sample, sequenced in a study of beta chain features in type 1 diabetes. General study findings and limits: TCRB CDR3 length was moderately but significantly reduced in all four CD4+ subsets of Type 1 diabetes patients.

These receptors are not linked to any known antigen. The sequenced template was cDNA made from the entire isolated RNA. TCRdb keeps only in-frame clones here, not all; method: immunoSEQ multiplex PCR. The sample lists more than 120,000 clones; about 13% were seen once. Sequenced input: central memory CD4+ T cells from blood. These receptors all come from a man aged 18 to 30 with type 1 diabetes.

This clone has only a few counts. The J gene is TRBJ2-3, the V gene TRBV29-1, with 7 bases that match TRBD1. The germline CDR1 and CDR2 sequences are SQVTM and ANQGSEA. The CDR3 runs to 14 residues. V shed 8 bases, J shed 5 bases, and the junction held 13 bases outside the gene matches. The CDR3 spells CSQRPTGAVDTQYF. The CDR3 DNA follows: TGCAGCCAACGGCCCACAGGGGCGGTAGATACGCAGTATTTT.

On this clone: One end of the junction fails to match germline, which may point to a read error. This sample includes further DNA sequences coding for the same CDR3. The rearrangement links TRBV20-1 to TRBJ2-5, with TRBD1 identical over 8 bases. CDR3 length: 11 amino acids. Per germline, CDR1 DFQATT and CDR2 SNEGSKA (reference sequence). The chain's CDR3 is CSARDGQGEYF. CDR3 nucleotide sequence: TGCAGCGCTAGAGATGGACAGGGAGAGTACTTC.